The 7 T cell receptor beta chains in this list originate from one sample, sequenced in a study of blood T cell repertoires in COVID-19. The method was immunoSEQ multiplex PCR; TCRdb's version includes in-frame clones alone and lacks a portion of them. The profile covers around 320,000 clones, with roughly 85% appearing a single time and around 7.2% taken by the ten largest. The sequencing sample was made of peripheral blood. Receptors were obtained from a human donor in a cohort sampled during active COVID-19.

V usage is TRBV19 and J usage is TRBJ2-7; 7 bases line up with TRBD1. V was clipped by 1 base and J by 0 bases; unmatched bases: 3. Germline V CDR1 and CDR2: LNHDA, SQIVND (reference sequence). CDR3 length equals 15 residues. Here the CDR3 reads CASSIVGDSSYEQYF. As DNA, the CDR3 is TGTGCCAGTAGTATAGTGGGGGACAGCTCCTACGAGCAGTACTTC.

CDR3 nucleotides: TGTGCCTGGAATTTTGGTCCCGGAAAGGGGTATGGCTACACCTTC. This codes for CAWNFGPGKGYGYTF. The V and J genes are TRBV30 and TRBJ1-2; perhaps TRBD1 as D (5 bases). Trimming cost V 4 bases and J 5 bases, with 20 bases left between them. The germline gives CDR1 GTSNPN, CDR2 SVGIG (reference sequence). This CDR3 has 15 residues. Supplemented by reference TRBV30 and TRBJ1-2, the full variable domain reads SQTIHQWPATLVQPVGSPLSLECTVEGTSNPNLYWYRQAAGRGLQLLFYSVGIGQISSEVPQNLSASRPQDRQFILSSKKLLLSDSGFYLCAWNFGPGKGYGYTFGSGTRLTVV.

The V call is TRBV7-9, the J call TRBJ1-4, with TRBD1 identical over 8 bases. The ends lost 5 bases at V and 3 bases at J; junction bases unmatched: 11. Germline values: CDR1 SEHNR, CDR2 FQNEAQ (reference sequence). CDR3 length: 17 residues. The CDR3, as DNA: TGTGCCAGCAGCGGAAGGACAGGGAAGGCACCTAATGAAAAACTGTTTTTT. Translated: CASSGRTGKAPNEKLFF.

V and J are TRBV7-3 and TRBJ1-1; 8 positions match TRBD1. Per germline, CDR1 SGHTA and CDR2 FQGTGA. Trimming removed 4 bases from V and 6 bases from J; junction bases left unmatched: 4. The CDR3 totals 13 residues. Here the CDR3 reads CASSSGGGSEAFF. The CDR3 DNA reads as TGTGCCAGCAGCTCAGGGGGCGGCTCTGAAGCTTTCTTT.

This sequence joins TRBV7-3 and TRBJ2-3; D perhaps matches TRBD2 (6 bases). Germline CDR1 SGHTA, CDR2 FQGTGA. V lost 0 bases and J 2 bases, leaving 18 bases between the germline ends. The CDR3 runs 18 residues. DNA for the CDR3: TGTGCCAGCAGCTTAACACCGGGACTCCAAACGTTCACAGATACGCAGTATTTT. Translated, it gives CASSLTPGLQTFTDTQYF.

This clone was seen a few times. V gene TRBV6-5 combines with J gene TRBJ1-5, with D maybe TRBD1 (5 bases). The ends were cut back, 6 bases at V and 6 bases at J, with 12 bases in the middle. The CDR3 consists of 13 residues. Germline V gene data show CDR1 as MNHEY and CDR2 as SVGAGI. The CDR3 nucleotides read TGTGCCAGCAGCGCCTACGGGGGTCAGCCCCAGCATTTT. Translated, it gives CASSAYGGQPQHF.

This clone was picked up a small number of times. This chain links TRBV14 with TRBJ1-6; 9 nucleotides agree with TRBD1. Germline V gives CDR1 SGHDN, CDR2 FVKESK. The CDR3 contains 13 residues. The V and J ends lost 3 bases and 11 bases, in that order; junction bases with no gene match: 2. The DNA of the CDR3 is TGTGCCAGCAGCCAGACAGGGGGTGCACCCCTCCACTTT. It translates to CASSQTGGAPLHF.